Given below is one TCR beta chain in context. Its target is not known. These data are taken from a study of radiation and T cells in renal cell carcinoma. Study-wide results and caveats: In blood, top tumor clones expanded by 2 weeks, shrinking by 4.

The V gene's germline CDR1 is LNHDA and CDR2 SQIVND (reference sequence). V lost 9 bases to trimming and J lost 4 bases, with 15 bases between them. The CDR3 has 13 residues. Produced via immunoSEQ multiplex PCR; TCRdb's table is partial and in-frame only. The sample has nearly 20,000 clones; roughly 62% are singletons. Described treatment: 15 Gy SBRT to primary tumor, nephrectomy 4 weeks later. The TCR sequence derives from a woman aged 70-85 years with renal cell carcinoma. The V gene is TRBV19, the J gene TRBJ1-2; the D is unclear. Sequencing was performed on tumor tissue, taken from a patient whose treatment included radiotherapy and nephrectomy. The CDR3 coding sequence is TGTGCCAGCGCCCCGGACGGATTCTATGGCTACACCTTC. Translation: CASAPDGFYGYTF.